The sequence of this TCR beta chain was determined in a study of vaccination and CD4 T cells after COVID-19. Trimming cost V 2 bases and J 4 bases, with 14 bases left between them. Per germline, CDR1 MNHEY and CDR2 SVGEGT. The CDR3 spans 15 residues. The treatment denotes: approximately 9-day PBMC culture with coronavirus spike peptide pools or control peptides (ViraFEST assay). Cultured CD4+ T cell DNA was sequenced using the Oncomine TCR Beta short-read assay. TCRdb processed the PCR reads anew with MiXCR; each CDR3 protein has one entry. This table holds 20,000 to 25,000 distinct CDR3 sequences, around 39% found once. Notes on this clonotype: The antigen remains undetermined.

This sample comprised CD4+ T cells from blood, cultured in vitro, obtained before SARS-CoV-2 vaccination. This sequence was found in a human donor who received a COVID-19 vaccine. The rearrangement uses TRBV6-2 or TRBV6-3 and TRBJ2-5, with D hard to call. The CDR3 spells CASSYAPWGSETQYF. The CDR3 DNA reads as TGTGCCAGCAGTTACGCCCCTTGGGGTTCAGAGACCCAGTACTTC.